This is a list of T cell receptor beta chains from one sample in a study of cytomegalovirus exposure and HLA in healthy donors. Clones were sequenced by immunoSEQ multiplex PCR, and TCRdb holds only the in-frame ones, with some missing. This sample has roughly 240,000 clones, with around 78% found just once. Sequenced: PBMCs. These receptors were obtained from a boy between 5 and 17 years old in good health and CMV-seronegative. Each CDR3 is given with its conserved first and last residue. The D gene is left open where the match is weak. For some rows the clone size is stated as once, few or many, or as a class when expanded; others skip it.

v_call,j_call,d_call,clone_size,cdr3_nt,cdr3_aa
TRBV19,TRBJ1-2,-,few,TGTGCCAGTAGTATCTCCGGGACACGAGGCTACACCTTC,CASSISGTRGYTF
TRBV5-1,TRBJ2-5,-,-,TGCGCCAGCAGCTTGGCTCGACAGGTCGGAGAGACCCAGTACTTC,CASSLARQVGETQYF
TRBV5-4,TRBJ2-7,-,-,TGTGCCAGCAGCTTTTTCTACTCCTACGAGCAGTACTTC,CASSFFYSYEQYF
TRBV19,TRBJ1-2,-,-,TGTGCCAGTAGTATAGATCTACAGTTGTACTATGGCTACACCTTC,CASSIDLQLYYGYTF
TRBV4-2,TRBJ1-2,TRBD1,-,TGTGCCAGCAGCCCAAACGTGATCCCGGGACAGGACTATGGCTACACCTTC,CASSPNVIPGQDYGYTF
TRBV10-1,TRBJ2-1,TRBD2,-,TGCGCCAGCAGTGAGTCGGCGGGGGGATCCTACAATGAGCAGTTCTTC,CASSESAGGSYNEQFF
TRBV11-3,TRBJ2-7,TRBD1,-,TGTGCCAGCAGCTCTCCGGGACAGCCTTTTCGGGCATCCTACGAGCAGTACTTC,CASSSPGQPFRASYEQYF
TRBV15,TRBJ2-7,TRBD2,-,TGTGCCACCAGCAGAGGACTAGCGGTAGGAGGACGCGAGCAGTACTTC,CATSRGLAVGGREQYF
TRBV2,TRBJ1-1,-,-,TGTGCCAGCGGGGCACCTGAAGCTTTCTTT,CASGAPEAFF
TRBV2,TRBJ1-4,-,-,TGTGCCAGGAAGGGACTCTCTAATGAAAAACTGTTTTTT,CARKGLSNEKLFF
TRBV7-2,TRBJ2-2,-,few,TGTGCCAGCAGCTTAGTGGGAGGGAACACCGGGGAGCTGTTTTTT,CASSLVGGNTGELFF
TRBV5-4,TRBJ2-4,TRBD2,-,TGTGCCAGCAGCTTGGGACTAGCGGGTGTAGCCAAAAACATTCAGTACTTC,CASSLGLAGVAKNIQYF
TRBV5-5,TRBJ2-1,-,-,TGTGCCAGCAGCTTGGGGCTAGCCCTCTACAATGAGCAGTTCTTC,CASSLGLALYNEQFF
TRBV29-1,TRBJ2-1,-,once,TGCAGCGTTTTCGGAGCGGTGAATGAGCAGTTCTTC,CSVFGAVNEQFF